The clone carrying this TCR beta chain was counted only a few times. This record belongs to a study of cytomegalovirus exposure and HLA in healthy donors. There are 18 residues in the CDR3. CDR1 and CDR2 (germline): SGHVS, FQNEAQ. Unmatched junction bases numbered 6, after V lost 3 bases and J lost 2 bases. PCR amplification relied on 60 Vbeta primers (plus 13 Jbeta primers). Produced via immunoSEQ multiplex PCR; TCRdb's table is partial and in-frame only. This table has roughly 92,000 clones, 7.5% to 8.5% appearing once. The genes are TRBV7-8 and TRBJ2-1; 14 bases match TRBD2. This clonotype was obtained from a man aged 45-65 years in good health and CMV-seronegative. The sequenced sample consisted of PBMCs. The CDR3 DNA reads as TGTGCCAGCAGCTTTACCGGGACTAGCGGGAGTCCCTACAATGAGCAGTTCTTC. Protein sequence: CASSFTGTSGSPYNEQFF.